Listed below are T cell receptor beta chains from one sample, sequenced in a study of vaccination and CD4 T cells after COVID-19. Antigen specificity for these receptors is unknown. TCRdb recomputed calls from the PCR reads with MiXCR, one row per CDR3 protein. Of about 9,700 distinct CDR3 sequences listed, less than 70% are singletons. Sample: CD4+ T cells from blood, cultured in vitro. The receptor source for this set is a human donor in good health. The CDR3 runs from the conserved cysteine through the conserved F or W. D genes are given only for firm matches. Part of the rows lack a size; the others show once, few, many or a class for expanded clones.

D	J	size	V	DNA	CDR3
NA	TRBJ2-3	NA	TRBV7-2	TGTGCCAGCAGCTTAGGGGCGCGCCCTAGCACAGATACGCAGTATTTT	CASSLGARPSTDTQYF
NA	TRBJ2-2	NA	TRBV2	TGTGCCACCCTTAAGTCGGACACCTACACCGGGGAGCTGTTTTTT	CATLKSDTYTGELFF
NA	TRBJ1-2	NA	TRBV19	TGTGCCAGCCTTAGGGGAGTCTACACCTTC	CASLRGVYTF
TRBD1	TRBJ1-5	NA	TRBV15	TGTGCCACCAGCAGCTACGGGGACAGGGAGGCACAGCCCCAGCATTTT	CATSSYGDREAQPQHF
NA	TRBJ1-2	NA	TRBV6-5	TGTGCCAGCAGTTACTCGAGAAAAGGGACCTATGGCTACACCTTC	CASSYSRKGTYGYTF
NA	TRBJ2-7	NA	TRBV21-1	TGTGCCAGCAACAAGGGGCGGGGGCGTTCCTACGAGCAGTACTTC	CASNKGRGRSYEQYF
NA	TRBJ2-3	NA	TRBV10-1	TGCGCCAGCAGTGAGTCGACAGCATTTGCCAGCTATTTT	CASSESTAFASYF
TRBD2	TRBJ2-2	NA	TRBV29-1	TGCAGCGCCGGAGCGGGAGCCGACACCGGGGAGCTGTTTTTT	CSAGAGADTGELFF
NA	TRBJ2-5	NA	TRBV7-8	TGTGCCAGCAGGAGGGTTGGGGAGACCCAGTACTTC	CASRRVGETQYF
NA	TRBJ1-5	NA	TRBV2	TGTGCCAGCACCCGGGACATCCGAGGTCGGGATAGCAATCGGCCCCAGCATTTT	CASTRDIRGRDSNRPQHF
NA	TRBJ1-2	NA	TRBV24-1	TGTGCCACCAGCCGGGGACAAAACTATGGCTACACCTTC	CATSRGQNYGYTF
TRBD1	TRBJ2-5	NA	TRBV5-1	TGCGCCAGCAGCGTAGCCGGGACAGGGCTCCAAGAGACCCAGTACTTC	CASSVAGTGLQETQYF
NA	TRBJ1-1	few	TRBV5-1	TGCGCCAGCAGAATGCTAGGGGACAACACTGAAGCTTTCTTT	CASRMLGDNTEAFF
NA	TRBJ2-1	NA	TRBV15	TGTGCCACCAGCAGAGACAGTTACAACAATGAGCAGTTCTTC	CATSRDSYNNEQFF
TRBD2	TRBJ2-5	few	TRBV20-1	TGCAGCGCTAGGATCCTAGCGGGAGTGAGAGAGACCCAGTACTTC	CSARILAGVRETQYF
NA	TRBJ1-2	NA	TRBV30	TGTGCCTGGAGTGTCAGGGGCAGCTATGGCTACACCTTC	CAWSVRGSYGYTF
NA	TRBJ1-2	few	TRBV10-1	TGCGCCAGCAGTGAGTCGCTGGGGGGGATATATGGCTACACCTTC	CASSESLGGIYGYTF
TRBD2	TRBJ2-1	few	TRBV20-1	TGCAGTGCTAGGACTAGCACCTACAATGAGCAGTTCTTC	CSARTSTYNEQFF
NA	TRBJ1-2	few	TRBV6-5	TGTGCCAGCAGTTACGGGACTAACTATGGCTACACCTTC	CASSYGTNYGYTF
NA	TRBJ2-3	NA	TRBV7-6	TGTGCCAGCAGCCCATTTTCTATCACAGATACGCAGTATTTT	CASSPFSITDTQYF
NA	TRBJ2-2	NA	TRBV20-1	TGCAGTGCTGCCAATCGGGGCCTTAACACCGGGGAGCTGTTTTTT	CSAANRGLNTGELFF